A single sample gave rise to the 29 T cell receptor beta chains below, sequenced in a study of radiation and T cells in renal cell carcinoma (dated by TCRdb to about 2020). The sample's time point label, in plain terms: blood 4 weeks post-SBRT, at nephrectomy. The sample's treatment or condition label is to be understood as: 15 Gy SBRT to primary tumor, nephrectomy 4 weeks later. The library was generated by the immunoSEQ multiplex PCR assay. TCRdb took this table from immuneACCESS and kept in-frame rearrangements with V and J called. Such tables lack part of the clones; where checked against another copy, unresolved V genes explain under half of the gap, and the rest is unexplained. The sample table holds around 78,000 clones, of which 89% were seen once. The ten largest clones add up to over 5.5% of the sample. Sample: blood, taken from a patient whose treatment included radiotherapy and nephrectomy. The receptors originated from a woman in her sixties or seventies with renal cell carcinoma.

The CDR3 DNA follows: TGTGCCAGCAGTTCAGGGGGGTGGAACTATGGCTACACCTTC. The encoded protein is CASSSGGWNYGYTF. The rearrangement uses TRBV6-5 and TRBJ1-2; 7 nucleotides align to TRBD1. The CDR3 runs 14 residues. Germline V gene sequence: CDR1 MNHEY, CDR2 SVGAGI. Germline trimming cut 4 bases from V and 2 bases from J; bases unmatched to any gene: 4.

V gene TRBV5-6 combines with J gene TRBJ2-5, with D perhaps TRBD2 (6 bases). The CDR3 totals 14 residues. Germline CDR1 reads SGHDT; CDR2 reads YYEEEE. Trimming cost V 4 bases and J 10 bases, with 20 bases left between them. CDR3 in DNA: TGTGCCAGCAGCGAACCGGGACTCCCCTGGGGCCAGTACTTC. Its translation: CASSEPGLPWGQYF.

Details on this clone: A read error may produce the germline difference seen at one junction end. This chain connects TRBV5-1 to TRBJ1-5; 11 nucleotides agree with TRBD1. The CDR3 has 15 amino acids. From germline, CDR1 is SGHRS and CDR2 YFSETQ. CDR3 sequence (DNA): TGCGCCAGCAGCTTGGGGTCTGGACAGGGGGCGCCCCTGCATTTT. Its translation is CASSLGSGQGAPLHF.

For this clone: This CDR3 is also generated by other DNA sequences in the sample. The rearrangement uses TRBV25-1 and TRBJ2-3; D gene unclear. With 0 bases removed from V and 3 bases from J, the gap between germline ends came to 4 bases. Germline CDR1 and CDR2: MGHDK and SYGVNS. The CDR3 extends over 13 amino acids. CDR3 sequence (DNA): TGTGCCAGCAGTGAATATGGGACAGATACGCAGTATTTT. Translation: CASSEYGTDTQYF.

J is TRBJ1-6 and V is TRBV19; 10 nucleotides agree with TRBD1. CDR1 and CDR2 from the germline V gene are LNHDA and SQIVND (reference sequence). Trimming removed 6 bases from V and 7 bases from J; junction bases left unmatched: 6. The CDR3 has 15 amino acids. CDR3 in amino acids: CASRFPGQGNSPLHF. CDR3 in DNA: TGTGCCAGTAGGTTCCCGGGACAGGGGAATTCACCCCTCCACTTT.

The DNA for the CDR3 is TGTGCCAGCAGTCTCTCTCCGGGAACCGATTTCTATGGCTACACCTTC. This encodes CASSLSPGTDFYGYTF. The chain recombines TRBV5-5 with TRBJ1-2; D remains ambiguous. Trimming cost V 5 bases and J 4 bases, with 21 bases left between them. Germline V gene sequence: CDR1 SGHKS, CDR2 YYEKEE (reference sequence). The CDR3 runs to 16 residues.

The rearrangement links TRBV6-5 to TRBJ1-6; tentatively, D is TRBD1 (6 bases). This CDR3 has 13 amino acids. Germline assignment: CDR1 MNHEY and CDR2 SVGAGI. The V and J ends lost 9 bases and 9 bases respectively, with 15 bases between them. CDR3 sequence reads: CASRGEEASPLHF. DNA for the CDR3: TGTGCCAGTAGGGGGGAGGAGGCTTCACCCCTCCACTTT.

This rearrangement joins TRBV9 to TRBJ1-6; D unresolved. This CDR3 comprises 14 residues. V dropped 2 bases and J dropped 7 bases, with 10 bases sitting between them. Germline V gene sequence: CDR1 SGDLS, CDR2 YYNGEE. The DNA for the CDR3 is TGTGCCAGCAGCGTCTTACTGCAAAATTCACCCCTCCACTTT. Encoded protein: CASSVLLQNSPLHF.

The CDR3 loop is CASSQPGETQYF. The CDR3 region has the DNA TGTGCCAGCAGCCAACCCGGAGAGACCCAGTACTTC. V gene TRBV5-6 combines with J gene TRBJ2-5; D is ambiguous. The V end was cut by 4 bases, the J end by 4 bases, with 8 bases between. Per the germline V gene, CDR1 is SGHDT and CDR2 is YYEEEE. The CDR3 totals 12 residues.

The chain's CDR3 is CASNRDPQETQYF. The CDR3 DNA is TGTGCCAGCAACAGGGATCCCCAAGAGACCCAGTACTTC. The chain recombines TRBV9 with TRBJ2-5; tentatively, D is TRBD1 (6 bases). Germline V lookup: CDR1 SGDLS, CDR2 YYNGEE. There are 13 residues in the CDR3. V lost 6 bases, J lost 1 base, and 10 bases lay in between.

The CDR3, as DNA: TGCAGTGCTAGAGAGGCTGAAGCTTTCTTT. Translation: CSAREAEAFF. The rearrangement links TRBV20-1 to TRBJ1-1; no clear D. Trimming left V 0 bases short and J 6 bases short, with 2 bases between. This CDR3 is built from 10 residues. Germline V CDR1 and CDR2: DFQATT, SNEGSKA (reference sequence).

The chain combines TRBV7-9 with TRBJ2-1; 10 bases line up with TRBD2. Germline CDR1 is SEHNR and CDR2 is FQNEAQ (reference sequence). Trimming removed 8 bases from V and 5 bases from J; junction bases left unmatched: 9. The CDR3 spans 15 residues. CDR3 DNA: TGTGCCAGCGGACCTAGCGGGGGAATAAACAATGAGCAGTTCTTC. Amino acids: CASGPSGGINNEQFF.

The chain recombines TRBV19 with TRBJ2-7; tentatively, D is TRBD1 or TRBD2 (7 bases each). Germline V gene lookup returns CDR1 LNHDA and CDR2 SQIVND (reference sequence). Trimming removed 3 bases from V and 0 bases from J, with 15 bases in between. The CDR3 contains 16 residues. The CDR3 sequence: CASSIRGGQNSYEQYF. The CDR3 DNA follows: TGTGCCAGTAGTATTAGGGGGGGACAGAACTCCTACGAGCAGTACTTC.

The V and J genes are TRBV5-1 and TRBJ1-2, with unresolved D. Germline values: CDR1 SGHRS, CDR2 YFSETQ. The CDR3 is 13 residues long. V was clipped by 0 bases and J by 6 bases, with 9 bases between them. In DNA, the CDR3 is TGCGCCAGCAGCTTGGATGGAGGGAATGGCTACACCTTC. Translating gives CASSLDGGNGYTF.

The chain is built from TRBV15 and TRBJ1-4; D not resolved. CDR1 is LNHNV, CDR2 YYDKDF, per germline (reference sequence). Trimming left V 4 bases short and J 7 bases short, with 7 bases between. The CDR3 length is 12 residues. The CDR3 is CATSTLPEKLFF. CDR3 in DNA: TGTGCCACCAGCACACTCCCTGAAAAACTGTTTTTT. Full variable domain (outside the CDR3, taken from reference TRBV15 and TRBJ1-4): DAMVIQNPRYQVTQFGKPVTLSCSQTLNHNVMYWYQQKSSQAPKLLFHYYDKDFNNEADTPDNFQSRRPNTSFCFLDIRSPGLGDTAMYLCATSTLPEKLFFGSGTQLSVL.

The V call is TRBV7-9, the J call TRBJ2-3; D tentatively reads TRBD1 or TRBD2 (5 bases each). This CDR3 spans 14 amino acids. The germline V and J ends were trimmed by 7 bases and 2 bases, with 13 bases remaining between them. Per the germline V gene, CDR1 is SEHNR and CDR2 is FQNEAQ (reference sequence). The CDR3 loop reads CASIGGLPTDTQYF. Written as DNA, the CDR3 is TGTGCCAGCATTGGGGGTCTCCCCACAGATACGCAGTATTTT.

J is TRBJ2-2 and V is TRBV5-5; TRBD2 matches 9 bases. Losses at the gene ends were 3 bases for V and 6 bases for J; bases not matched to a gene: 12. Germline values: CDR1 SGHKS, CDR2 YYEKEE (reference sequence). The CDR3 extends over 17 amino acids. The CDR3 here is CASSSLGGGALAGELFF. The CDR3 coding sequence is TGTGCCAGCAGCTCCTTAGGCGGGGGGGCCCTGGCCGGGGAGCTGTTTTTT.

The V gene is TRBV19, the J gene TRBJ1-5; D remains unclear. V lost 6 bases and J lost 4, with 16 bases in between. Germline values: CDR1 LNHDA, CDR2 SQIVND (reference sequence). The CDR3 consists of 15 residues. The CDR3 is CASSYSGAGNQPQHF. CDR3 sequence (DNA): TGTGCCAGTAGCTATAGCGGCGCCGGAAATCAGCCCCAGCATTTT.

V is TRBV10-3 and J is TRBJ1-5; 9 nucleotides agree with TRBD1. The CDR3 is 18 amino acids. Germline loops: CDR1 ENHRY, CDR2 SYGVKD. V lost 0 bases and J lost 1; bases outside the gene matches: 7. The CDR3 region is CAISESRGGTGSNQPQHF. Here the CDR3 DNA reads TGTGCCATCAGTGAGTCTCGAGGCGGGACAGGGAGCAATCAGCCCCAGCATTTT.

The V call is TRBV7-9, the J call TRBJ2-1, with 8 nucleotides matching TRBD2. The trim removed 5 bases at V and 4 bases at J, leaving 7 bases unmatched. CDR1 and CDR2 (germline): SEHNR, FQNEAQ (reference sequence). The CDR3 consists of 15 residues. CDR3 in amino acids: CASSRFGGEYNEQFF. The DNA of the CDR3 is TGTGCCAGCAGCAGGTTCGGGGGGGAGTACAATGAGCAGTTCTTC.

The CDR3 loop is CASSQVPWGGGQPSTDTQYF. CDR3 DNA: TGCGCCAGCAGCCAAGTCCCCTGGGGTGGAGGACAGCCGAGCACAGATACGCAGTATTTT. The chain couples TRBV4-3 to TRBJ2-3; a weak D match, TRBD1 (6 bases). The CDR3 covers 20 residues. V lost 1 base and J 0 bases, leaving 23 bases between the germline ends. Per the germline V gene, CDR1 is LGHNA and CDR2 is YSLEER.

The chain joins TRBV27 to TRBJ1-6; D perhaps matches TRBD1 (5 bases). Germline-derived CDR1 and CDR2 are MNHEY and SMNVEV (reference sequence). Trimming pared 6 bases from V and 5 bases from J, leaving 14 bases between. The CDR3 loop spans 15 amino acids. The CDR3 is CASRGSGLDNSPLHF. CDR3 nucleotide sequence: TGTGCCAGCAGGGGATCGGGACTGGATAATTCACCCCTCCACTTT.

The chain employs TRBV19 and TRBJ1-5; the D gene is possibly TRBD1 (6 bases). The CDR3 has 15 residues. Germline assignment: CDR1 LNHDA and CDR2 SQIVND (reference sequence). V gave up 7 bases and J gave up 5 bases, with 18 bases separating them. The CDR3 DNA reads as TGTGCCAGTAATGTGGGGGGGGGCGCCCATCAGCCCCAGCATTTT. Translating gives CASNVGGGAHQPQHF.

The rearrangement links TRBV19 to TRBJ1-6, with D possibly TRBD1 on 5 matching bases. Germline loops: CDR1 LNHDA, CDR2 SQIVND (reference sequence). Trimming left V 3 bases short and J 6 bases short, with 27 bases between. This CDR3 has 20 residues. The DNA of the CDR3 is TGTGCCAGTAGTATCTTAAGGGACGGCGGATTATTTAGGGGTAATTCACCCCTCCACTTT. Protein: CASSILRDGGLFRGNSPLHF.

V is TRBV15 and J is TRBJ2-1; 9 bases agree with TRBD2. The trim removed 0 bases at V and 4 bases at J, leaving 4 bases unmatched. Germline CDR1 and CDR2: LNHNV and YYDKDF (reference sequence). The CDR3 covers 16 residues. The CDR3 bases are TGTGCCACCAGCAGAGATGTACTAGCGGGTTACAATGAGCAGTTCTTC. Its protein product is CATSRDVLAGYNEQFF.

A few counts support this clone. The chain recombines TRBV19 with TRBJ1-4; D is unclear. V shed 6 bases and J shed 0 bases, with 8 bases lying between them. From germline, CDR1 is LNHDA and CDR2 SQIVND (reference sequence). CDR3 length: 14 amino acids. The CDR3 DNA sequence: TGTGCCAGTAGGGCCGGTTCAACTAATGAAAAACTGTTTTTT. Its translation: CASRAGSTNEKLFF. The variable domain in full, with the rest retrieved from reference TRBV19 and TRBJ1-4, is DGGITQSPKYLFRKEGQNVTLSCEQNLNHDAMYWYRQDPGQGLRLIYYSQIVNDFQKGDIAEGYSVSREKKESFPLTVTSAQKNPTAFYLCASRAGSTNEKLFFGSGTQLSVL.

This chain connects TRBV7-9 to TRBJ1-6; 10 nucleotides align to TRBD1. Germline V gives CDR1 SEHNR, CDR2 FQNEAQ (reference sequence). The V segment lost 3 bases and the J segment 6 bases; nucleotides outside the gene matches: 5. This CDR3 has 16 amino acids. The CDR3 DNA follows: TGTGCCAGCAGCTTCGGACAGGGGGATTTTAATTCACCCCTCCACTTT. It is translated as CASSFGQGDFNSPLHF.

This clone was picked up a small number of times. The CDR3 nucleotides read TGTGCCAGCAGTGCTGGGACAGGGAGGCAGCCCCAGCATTTT. As protein: CASSAGTGRQPQHF. This sequence joins TRBV2 and TRBJ1-5, with 9 bases matching TRBD1. Per the germline V gene, CDR1 is SNHLY and CDR2 is FYNNEI. The V and J ends lost 4 bases and 7 bases, in that order; junction bases with no gene match: 5. The CDR3 extends over 14 amino acids.

This clone appeared a single time. The chain combines TRBV4-2 with TRBJ1-5, with 8 bases fitting TRBD1. This CDR3 contains 15 residues. V dropped 4 bases and J dropped 4; count of bases not matched to a gene: 6. Per germline, CDR1 LGHNA and CDR2 YNFKEQ. CDR3 DNA sequence: TGTGCCAGCAGCCTCGAGGGACAGGAGAATCAGCCCCAGCATTTT. This sequence encodes CASSLEGQENQPQHF.